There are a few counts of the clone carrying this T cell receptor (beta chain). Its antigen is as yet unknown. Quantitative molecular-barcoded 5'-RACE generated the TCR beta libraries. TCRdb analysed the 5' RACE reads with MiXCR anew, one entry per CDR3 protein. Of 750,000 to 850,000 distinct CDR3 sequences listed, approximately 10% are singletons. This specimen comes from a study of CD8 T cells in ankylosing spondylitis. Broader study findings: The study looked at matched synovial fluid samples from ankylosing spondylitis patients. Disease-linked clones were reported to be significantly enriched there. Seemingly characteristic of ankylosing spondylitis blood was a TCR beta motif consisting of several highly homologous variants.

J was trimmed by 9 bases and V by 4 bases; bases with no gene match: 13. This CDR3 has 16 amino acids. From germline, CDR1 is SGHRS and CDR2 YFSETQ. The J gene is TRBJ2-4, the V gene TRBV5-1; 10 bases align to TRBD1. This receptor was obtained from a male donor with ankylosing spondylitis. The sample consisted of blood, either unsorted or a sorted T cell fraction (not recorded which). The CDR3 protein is CASSPDTIRDRGIQYF. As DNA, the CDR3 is TGCGCCAGCAGCCCGGACACGATCCGGGACAGGGGCATTCAGTACTTC.